Included here is one T cell receptor (beta chain) sequence, with context. What it binds is unknown. The V end lost 6 bases, the J end lost 8 bases, and 14 bases lay between the germline ends. The germline V gene has CDR1 MNHEY and CDR2 SVGAGI. CDR3 length: 13 amino acids. This sample is drawn from a study of T cells after yellow fever vaccination. Study-wide findings and caveats: The appearance of a small share of clonotypes in both CD4 and CD8 compartments was observed.

A universal primer site and UMIs were added as TCR cDNA was made by 5'RACE template switching. TCRdb processed the 5' RACE reads anew with MiXCR; each CDR3 protein has one entry. The table lists 250,000 to 350,000 distinct CDR3 sequences, around 9.3% of them singletons. This receptor was identified in a man younger than 35 who received the YFV17D yellow fever vaccine. The material sequenced was CD4+ T cells sorted from PBMCs, taken 5 days after the yellow fever booster vaccination. This sequence joins TRBV6-5 and TRBJ2-1; weak D call: TRBD1 (5 bases). The CDR3 nucleotides are TGTGCCAGCAGCCGTTTTGACAGCTATGAGCAGTTCTTC. This translates into CASSRFDSYEQFF.